Listed below are T cell receptor beta chains from one sample, sequenced in a study of blood T cell repertoires in COVID-19. The method was immunoSEQ multiplex PCR; TCRdb's version includes in-frame clones alone and lacks a portion of them. The table records about 52,000 clones, roughly four fifths of them present only once. The sample consisted of peripheral blood. The receptors derive from an elderly man with COVID-19, enrolled during active disease. Both conserved end residues are part of each CDR3. Fields, in order: clone size, D gene, V gene, CDR3 length, J gene, CDR3 protein, CDR3 DNA. A D gene is named only where the DNA matches it firmly. The size entry is marked missing in some rows and otherwise reads once, few, many or a size class.

size: .
D: .
V: TRBV5-6
length: 12
J: TRBJ2-1
CDR3: CASSLKTTPGFF
DNA: TGTGCCAGCAGCTTAAAGACAACCCCCGGGTTCTTC

size: .
D: TRBD1
V: TRBV5-8
length: 15
J: TRBJ1-5
CDR3: CASSKDRAWYQPQHF
DNA: TGTGCCAGCAGCAAGGACAGGGCTTGGTATCAGCCCCAGCATTTT

size: many
D: .
V: TRBV7-2
length: 18
J: TRBJ1-4
CDR3: CASSPKGGARTFNEKLFF
DNA: TGTGCCAGCAGCCCAAAAGGTGGGGCCAGGACCTTTAATGAAAAACTGTTTTTT

size: .
D: .
V: TRBV11-2
length: 15
J: TRBJ2-5
CDR3: CASSLAGGGGETQYF
DNA: TGTGCCAGCAGCTTAGCGGGAGGGGGCGGAGAGACCCAGTACTTC

size: .
D: TRBD2
V: TRBV7-9
length: 16
J: TRBJ2-1
CDR3: CASSSGLAGAVDEQFF
DNA: TGTGCCAGCAGCTCGGGACTAGCGGGAGCCGTGGATGAGCAGTTCTTC

size: .
D: TRBD1
V: TRBV11-2
length: 15
J: TRBJ1-5
CDR3: CASSLGGQTNQPQHF
DNA: TGTGCCAGCAGCTTAGGGGGACAGACTAATCAGCCCCAGCATTTT

size: .
D: .
V: TRBV28
length: 12
J: TRBJ2-1
CDR3: CASRAPGNEQFF
DNA: TGTGCCAGCAGGGCCCCGGGGAATGAGCAGTTCTTC

size: .
D: TRBD1
V: TRBV27
length: 13
J: TRBJ2-7
CDR3: CASKFTGDYEQYF
DNA: TGTGCCAGCAAGTTTACAGGGGACTACGAGCAGTACTTC

size: .
D: .
V: TRBV7-9
length: 12
J: TRBJ2-1
CDR3: CASSYGYNEQFF
DNA: TGTGCCAGCAGTTACGGGTACAATGAGCAGTTCTTC

size: .
D: TRBD1
V: TRBV15
length: 15
J: TRBJ1-2
CDR3: CATSRDGTDSYGYTF
DNA: TGTGCCACCAGCAGAGATGGGACAGACTCCTATGGCTACACCTTC

size: .
D: TRBD1
V: TRBV11-2
length: 15
J: TRBJ1-6
CDR3: CASSSTGGDSSPLHF
DNA: TGTGCCAGCAGCTCGACAGGGGGCGATAGTTCACCCCTCCACTTT

size: .
D: TRBD2
V: TRBV9
length: 16
J: TRBJ2-3
CDR3: CASSVAGRGATDTQYF
DNA: TGTGCCAGCAGCGTAGCTGGGAGGGGAGCAACAGATACGCAGTATTTT

size: .
D: TRBD1
V: TRBV24-1
length: 15
J: TRBJ2-1
CDR3: CATSDPGQGARGQFF
DNA: TGTGCCACCAGTGATCCGGGACAGGGGGCGCGGGGCCAGTTCTTC

size: .
D: .
V: TRBV7-3
length: 15
J: TRBJ2-1
CDR3: CASSSGRGSYNEQFF
DNA: TGTGCCAGCAGCTCCGGGCGGGGCTCCTACAATGAGCAGTTCTTC

size: .
D: .
V: TRBV20-1
length: 15
J: TRBJ2-3
CDR3: CSASIYGGTEDTQYF
DNA: TGCAGTGCTAGTATTTACGGCGGGACGGAAGATACGCAGTATTTT

size: .
D: .
V: TRBV7-8
length: 15
J: TRBJ1-1
CDR3: CASSLTIGRAKLAFF
DNA: TGTGCCAGCAGCTTAACGATCGGGAGAGCTAAATTGGCTTTCTTT

size: .
D: .
V: TRBV9
length: 15
J: TRBJ2-3
CDR3: CASSIDGQFTDTQYF
DNA: TGTGCCAGCAGCATAGATGGACAGTTCACAGATACGCAGTATTTT

size: few
D: TRBD2
V: TRBV5-1
length: 15
J: TRBJ2-1
CDR3: CASSLLAGMGNEQFF
DNA: TGCGCCAGCAGCTTGTTAGCGGGGATGGGCAATGAGCAGTTCTTC

size: .
D: TRBD1
V: TRBV15
length: 14
J: TRBJ2-3
CDR3: CATSSRQGADTQYF
DNA: TGTGCCACCAGCAGCCGACAGGGGGCAGATACGCAGTATTTT

size: .
D: .
V: TRBV25-1
length: 18
J: TRBJ1-3
CDR3: CASSEWGVRGLPGNTIYF
DNA: TGTGCCAGCAGTGAATGGGGGGTCCGGGGTCTTCCTGGAAACACCATATATTTT

size: .
D: TRBD1
V: TRBV5-1
length: 12
J: TRBJ1-2
CDR3: CASSSDRDGYTF
DNA: TGCGCCAGCAGCAGTGACAGGGATGGCTACACCTTC

size: .
D: TRBD1
V: TRBV19
length: 15
J: TRBJ2-2
CDR3: CASNRDRVRTGELFF
DNA: TGTGCCAGTAACCGGGACAGGGTCCGCACCGGGGAGCTGTTTTTT

size: .
D: .
V: TRBV6-5
length: 14
J: TRBJ1-2
CDR3: CASSTTLKGVGYTF
DNA: TGTGCCAGCAGTACTACCCTCAAAGGGGTTGGCTACACCTTC

size: .
D: .
V: TRBV25-1
length: 16
J: TRBJ2-1
CDR3: CASSGRSGPFDNEQFF
DNA: TGTGCCAGCAGTGGGCGGAGCGGTCCCTTCGACAATGAGCAGTTCTTC

size: .
D: TRBD1
V: TRBV28
length: 16
J: TRBJ1-4
CDR3: CASSSPQGGTNEKLFF
DNA: TGTGCCAGCAGTTCTCCACAGGGGGGAACTAATGAAAAACTGTTTTTT

size: .
D: .
V: TRBV7-8
length: 15
J: TRBJ1-5
CDR3: CASSQTWGGNQPQHF
DNA: TGTGCCAGCAGTCAAACATGGGGCGGCAATCAGCCCCAGCATTTT

size: few
D: .
V: TRBV7-2
length: 14
J: TRBJ1-2
CDR3: CASSLRKGGYGYTF
DNA: TGTGCCAGCAGCTTACGGAAAGGAGGCTATGGCTACACCTTC

size: .
D: .
V: TRBV5-1
length: 16
J: TRBJ1-3
CDR3: CASSFDRHTSGNTIYF
DNA: TGCGCCAGCAGCTTCGACAGGCACACCTCTGGAAACACCATATATTTT

size: .
D: TRBD2
V: TRBV5-5
length: 15
J: TRBJ2-2
CDR3: CASSLAGGDTGELFF
DNA: TGTGCCAGCAGCTTGGCTGGGGGGGACACCGGGGAGCTGTTTTTT

size: .
D: TRBD1
V: TRBV7-9
length: 15
J: TRBJ1-1
CDR3: CASSLVQGASTEAFF
DNA: TGTGCCAGCAGCTTAGTACAGGGGGCTAGCACTGAAGCTTTCTTT

size: once
D: TRBD1
V: TRBV24-1
length: 15
J: TRBJ1-2
CDR3: CATSDEQGAVGGYTF
DNA: TGTGCCACCAGTGATGAACAGGGGGCGGTTGGTGGCTACACCTTC

size: .
D: .
V: TRBV9
length: 16
J: TRBJ2-1
CDR3: CASSPPGRESYNEQFF
DNA: TGTGCCAGCAGCCCCCCCGGTAGAGAGTCCTACAATGAGCAGTTCTTC

size: .
D: .
V: TRBV6-4
length: 14
J: TRBJ2-2
CDR3: CASSLLGGTGELFF
DNA: TGTGCCAGCAGTCTACTGGGGGGAACCGGGGAGCTGTTTTTT

size: .
D: TRBD1
V: TRBV7-2
length: 17
J: TRBJ1-5
CDR3: CASSFGTGGIGGQPQHF
DNA: TGTGCCAGCAGCTTCGGGACAGGGGGCATCGGGGGGCAGCCCCAGCATTTT

size: .
D: .
V: TRBV6-5
length: 14
J: TRBJ1-1
CDR3: CASSYGGEGTEAFF
DNA: TGTGCCAGCAGTTACGGGGGGGAGGGCACTGAAGCTTTCTTT

size: .
D: .
V: TRBV19
length: 17
J: TRBJ1-3
CDR3: CASSIRFLSPTGNTIYF
DNA: TGTGCCAGTAGTATTCGTTTTTTATCCCCCACAGGAAACACCATATATTTT

size: .
D: .
V: TRBV2
length: 13
J: TRBJ2-5
CDR3: CASNGQPQETQYF
DNA: TGTGCCAGTAACGGACAGCCCCAAGAGACCCAGTACTTC

size: few
D: .
V: TRBV7-9
length: 16
J: TRBJ1-1
CDR3: CASSPQTFQGLSEAFF
DNA: TGTGCCAGCAGCCCACAAACATTTCAGGGGTTATCTGAAGCTTTCTTT

size: .
D: TRBD1
V: TRBV7-9
length: 13
J: TRBJ1-2
CDR3: CASSRGQGNGYTF
DNA: TGTGCCAGCAGCCGTGGACAGGGAAATGGCTACACCTTC

size: .
D: TRBD1
V: TRBV4-3
length: 12
J: TRBJ2-1
CDR3: CASSQLTGVQFF
DNA: TGCGCCAGCAGCCAACTCACAGGGGTGCAGTTCTTC

size: .
D: TRBD2
V: TRBV9
length: 15
J: TRBJ2-1
CDR3: CASSVTGGNYNEQFF
DNA: TGTGCCAGCAGCGTAACCGGGGGGAACTACAATGAGCAGTTCTTC

size: .
D: TRBD2
V: TRBV11-3
length: 16
J: TRBJ2-2
CDR3: CASSSRLAGGTGELFF
DNA: TGTGCCAGCAGCTCCCGACTAGCGGGAGGCACCGGGGAGCTGTTTTTT

size: .
D: TRBD1
V: TRBV7-3
length: 13
J: TRBJ1-1
CDR3: CASSSSGGTEAFF
DNA: TGTGCCAGCAGCTCTTCAGGGGGGACTGAAGCTTTCTTT

size: .
D: .
V: TRBV28
length: 15
J: TRBJ1-1
CDR3: CASSLWGRQNTEAFF
DNA: TGTGCCAGCAGTTTATGGGGGAGACAGAACACTGAAGCTTTCTTT

size: .
D: .
V: TRBV6-5
length: 13
J: TRBJ1-1
CDR3: CASSYKGETEAFF
DNA: TGTGCCAGCAGTTATAAGGGGGAAACTGAAGCTTTCTTT